These 18 T cell receptor beta chains came from one sample sequenced in a study of blood T cell repertoires in COVID-19. The method was immunoSEQ multiplex PCR; TCRdb's version includes in-frame clones alone and lacks a portion of them. The sample consists of 200,000 to 250,000 clones, 80% to 95% of them appearing once. Sequenced input: peripheral blood. These receptors all come from a man aged 60-69 years with COVID-19, enrolled during active disease.

The rearrangement links TRBV7-2 to TRBJ1-3; maybe TRBD1 (6 bases). Between the trimmed V and J ends, which lost 1 base and 4 bases, there was a span of 14 bases. Per the germline V gene, CDR1 is SGHTA and CDR2 is FQGNSA. The CDR3 length is 16 residues. CDR3 in amino acids: CASSLGRGSTGNTIYF. CDR3 DNA sequence: TGTGCCAGCAGCTTAGGAAGGGGGAGTACGGGAAACACCATATATTTT.

This clone was counted a few times. The chain links TRBV29-1 to TRBJ1-2; D is possibly TRBD1 (6 bases). Germline V gene lookup returns CDR1 SQVTM and CDR2 ANQGSEA. Trimming took off 6 bases at V and 6 bases at J, with 23 bases between the two ends. This CDR3 has 15 amino acids. CDR3 sequence reads: CSVELIDRTRNGYTF. As DNA, the CDR3 is TGCAGCGTCGAACTTATCGACAGGACTAGGAATGGCTACACCTTC.

The chain has TRBV7-3 and TRBJ2-2; TRBD1 aligns across 7 bases. The CDR3 extends over 16 amino acids. J gave up 1 base and V 0 bases, and 2 bases lay outside the gene matches. Per germline, CDR1 SGHTA and CDR2 FQGTGA. The CDR3 bases are TGTGCCAGCAGCTTAACCGGGACAGTGAACACCGGGGAGCTGTTTTTT. Protein: CASSLTGTVNTGELFF.

The CDR3 nucleotides are TGTGCCAGCAGACAGGGGGCTTTTGGCGAGCAGTACTTC. Translating it yields CASRQGAFGEQYF. The chain uses TRBV27 and TRBJ2-7; 9 bases line up with TRBD1. CDR3 length: 13 amino acids. Looked up from germline, CDR1 is MNHEY and CDR2 is SMNVEV (reference sequence). The J segment lost 6 bases and the V segment lost 6 bases, leaving 6 bases of the junction unmatched.

The V gene is TRBV5-1, the J gene TRBJ2-3; 11 bases fit TRBD2. Looked up from germline, CDR1 is SGHRS and CDR2 is YFSETQ. CDR3 length equals 16 residues. V dropped 4 bases and J dropped 7; count of bases not matched to a gene: 11. The CDR3 bases are TGCGCCAGCAGCGCAACTAGCGGGGGAGCCGCTCATACGCAGTATTTT. It codes for CASSATSGGAAHTQYF.

The CDR3 region has the DNA TGTGCCAGCAGACGACAGGTCAATGAGCAGTTCTTC. This sequence encodes CASRRQVNEQFF. This sequence joins TRBV2 and TRBJ2-1, with D possibly being TRBD1 (6 bases). CDR3 size: 12 residues. Looked up from germline, CDR1 is SNHLY and CDR2 is FYNNEI. V dropped 6 bases and J dropped 6 bases, with 9 bases sitting between them.

V usage is TRBV7-6 and J usage is TRBJ2-2; D uncertain. This CDR3 has 16 residues. Germline V gives CDR1 SGHVS, CDR2 FNYEAQ. The V end lost 5 bases, the J end lost 6 bases, and 19 bases lay between the germline ends. As DNA, the CDR3 is TGTGCCAGCAGCCCCGCAAACGGAGAGGCCCCCGGGGAGCTGTTTTTT. It is translated as CASSPANGEAPGELFF. Looking up the rest from reference TRBV7-6 and TRBJ2-2 gives the full variable domain: GAGVSQSPRYKVTKRGQDVALRCDPISGHVSLYWYRQALGQGPEFLTYFNYEAQQDKSGLPNDRFSAERPEGSISTLTIQRTEQRDSAMYRCASSPANGEAPGELFFGEGSRLTVL.

This clone came up a few times. The V gene is TRBV30, the J gene TRBJ2-5, with TRBD2 identical over 10 bases. CDR1 is GTSNPN and CDR2 is SVGIG in the germline V gene (reference sequence). V gave up 5 bases and J gave up 5 bases; unmatched junction bases: 8. CDR3 length: 14 amino acids. CDR3 sequence: CAWGPPGLAETQYF. The CDR3 DNA is TGTGCCTGGGGTCCACCGGGACTAGCGGAGACCCAGTACTTC.

V gene TRBV30 combines with J gene TRBJ1-1; TRBD1 might be the D (5 bases). The CDR3 runs 15 residues. V was pared by 5 bases and J by 5 bases, with 21 bases between. CDR1 and CDR2 from the germline V gene are GTSNPN and SVGIG (reference sequence). CDR3 coding DNA: TGTGCCTGGTCATCACGGGGACTCAAGCCGACTGAAGCTTTCTTT. Its translation: CAWSSRGLKPTEAFF.

The rearrangement joins TRBV6-4 to TRBJ2-7; TRBD2 aligns across 8 bases. V dropped 4 bases and J dropped 0; count of bases not matched to a gene: 5. Germline-derived CDR1 and CDR2 are MRHNA and SNTAGT. The CDR3 covers 15 residues. The CDR3 loop is CASSVEAGGSYEQYF. The CDR3 bases are TGTGCCAGCAGTGTCGAGGCGGGGGGCTCCTACGAGCAGTACTTC.

Only one count was recorded for this clone. This rearrangement joins TRBV5-8 to TRBJ1-4, with D tentatively TRBD1 (5 bases). The CDR3 runs 14 residues. V lost 2 bases, J lost 2 bases, and 7 bases lay in between. CDR1 is SGHTS, CDR2 YDEGEE, per germline. CDR3 amino acids: CASSFRGTNEKLFF. The CDR3 region has the DNA TGTGCCAGCAGCTTCCGGGGGACTAATGAAAAACTGTTTTTT.

The gene calls are TRBV7-9 and TRBJ2-7; D is possibly TRBD2 (6 bases). V was pared by 5 bases and J by 0 bases, with 17 bases between. This CDR3 region has 16 residues. Germline-derived CDR1 and CDR2 are SEHNR and FQNEAQ (reference sequence). CDR3 sequence reads: CASSPVTLATSYEQYF. In nucleotides, the CDR3 is TGTGCCAGCAGCCCCGTGACCCTAGCGACCTCCTACGAGCAGTACTTC. The entire variable domain, with the rest obtained from reference TRBV7-9 and TRBJ2-7, is as follows: DTGVSQNPRHKITKRGQNVTFRCDPISEHNRLYWYRQTLGQGPEFLTYFQNEAQLEKSRLLSDRFSAERPKGSFSTLEIQRTEQGDSAMYLCASSPVTLATSYEQYFGPGTRLTVT.

This chain connects TRBV18 to TRBJ1-3; 8 bases agree with TRBD1. Germline lookup yields CDR1 KGHSH and CDR2 LQKENI. The CDR3 spans 18 residues. V lost 2 bases and J lost 0; bases outside the gene matches: 9. As DNA, the CDR3 is TGTGCCAGCTCACCATTATCCGCGACAGGGGTCTCTGGAAACACCATATATTTT. Its translation is CASSPLSATGVSGNTIYF.

This rearrangement joins TRBV3-1 (or the pseudogene TRBV3-2) to TRBJ2-2; 9 bases map to TRBD2. With 2 bases clipped from V and 1 base from J, the junction kept 5 bases outside the gene matches. The V gene's germline CDR1 is LGHDT and CDR2 YNNKEL (reference sequence). This CDR3 comprises 17 residues. DNA of the CDR3: TGTGCCAGCAGCCAACCTGGGACTAGCCTGAACACCGGGGAGCTGTTTTTT. Translation gives CASSQPGTSLNTGELFF.

J is TRBJ1-1 and V is TRBV5-1; perhaps TRBD1 as D (5 bases). Trimming removed 0 bases at V and 2 bases at J, with 11 bases between. Germline V lookup: CDR1 SGHRS, CDR2 YFSETQ. This CDR3 has 15 residues. CDR3 in DNA: TGCGCCAGCAGCTTGGGGCCTGGGGCTAACACTGAAGCTTTCTTT. Its translation: CASSLGPGANTEAFF.

This chain connects TRBV28 to TRBJ1-1, with D possibly TRBD1 on 5 matching bases. Trimming shortened V by 1 base and J by 6 bases, and 15 bases separated the two germline ends. Germline lookup yields CDR1 MDHEN and CDR2 SYDVKM. The CDR3 runs to 15 residues. CDR3 region: CASSLYLDGGAEAFF. The CDR3 bases are TGTGCCAGCAGTTTATACCTGGATGGGGGGGCTGAAGCTTTCTTT.

This chain joins TRBV19 and TRBJ2-1; 12 bases line up with TRBD2. The CDR3 runs 21 residues. CDR1 LNHDA and CDR2 SQIVND come from the germline V gene (reference sequence). V shed 0 bases and J 4 bases; nucleotides not matched to a gene: 16. The CDR3 nucleotides are TGTGCCAGTAGTATAGAGCTGACTAGCGGGAGTGTTAAAGCCCGTTACAATGAGCAGTTCTTC. This codes for CASSIELTSGSVKARYNEQFF.

This chain uses TRBV18 with TRBJ2-1; 8 bases line up with TRBD2. Per germline, CDR1 KGHSH and CDR2 LQKENI. The CDR3 sequence is 16 residues long. V trimming: 2 bases; J trimming: 7 bases; junction bases outside the gene matches: 10. This CDR3 is CASSPGGRKQSNEQFF. The DNA for the CDR3 is TGTGCCAGCTCACCAGGCGGGAGGAAGCAGTCTAATGAGCAGTTCTTC.